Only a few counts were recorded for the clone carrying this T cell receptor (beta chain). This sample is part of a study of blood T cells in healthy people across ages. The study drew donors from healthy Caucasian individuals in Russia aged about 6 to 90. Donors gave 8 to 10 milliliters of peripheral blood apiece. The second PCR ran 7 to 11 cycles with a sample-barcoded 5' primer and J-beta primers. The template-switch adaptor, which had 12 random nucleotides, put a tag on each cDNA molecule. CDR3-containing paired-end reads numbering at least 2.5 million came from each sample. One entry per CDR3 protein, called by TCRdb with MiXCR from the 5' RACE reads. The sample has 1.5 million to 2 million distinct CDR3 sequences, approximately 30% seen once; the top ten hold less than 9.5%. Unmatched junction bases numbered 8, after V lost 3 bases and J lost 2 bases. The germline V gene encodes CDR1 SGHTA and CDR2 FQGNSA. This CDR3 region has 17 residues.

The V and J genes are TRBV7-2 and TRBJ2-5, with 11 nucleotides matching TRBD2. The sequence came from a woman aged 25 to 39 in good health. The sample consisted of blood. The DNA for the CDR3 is TGTGCCAGCAGCTTCGGACTAGCGGGTGTTGTTCAAGAGACCCAGTACTTC. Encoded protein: CASSFGLAGVVQETQYF.